One sample yielded the 5 T cell receptor beta chains listed below, sequenced in a study of CD8 T cells in Susac syndrome. RNA was extracted with the RNeasy kit, and a quantity of about 0.45 to 1 ug was reverse transcribed using random hexamers. TCRdb reprocessed the immunoSEQ multiplex PCR reads with MiXCR, giving one entry per CDR3 protein. This table holds 150,000 to 200,000 distinct CDR3 sequences, just under 95% found once. Sequencing was carried out using CD4+ T cells from PBMCs. The receptors shown here come from a human donor in good health.

This sequence joins TRBV6-2 or TRBV6-3 and TRBJ2-5, with D tentatively TRBD2 (6 bases). The CDR3 length is 16 residues. Germline V CDR1 and CDR2: MNHEY, SVGEGT. The V gene lost 2 bases and the J gene lost 5 bases, with 18 bases spanning the gap. In nucleotides, the CDR3 is TGTGCCAGCAGTTACGGTGGAGGGCCCGATGTGGAGACCCAGTACTTC. Encoded protein: CASSYGGGPDVETQYF.

The chain employs TRBV6-2 or TRBV6-3 and TRBJ2-1, with D possibly matching TRBD1 (6 bases). The length of the CDR3 is 13 residues. V lost 5 bases to trimming and J lost 5 bases, with 10 bases between them. The germline V gene encodes CDR1 MNHEY and CDR2 SVGEGT. CDR3 sequence reads: CASSEDRNNEQFF. CDR3 DNA: TGTGCCAGCAGTGAGGACAGAAACAATGAGCAGTTCTTC.

V and J are TRBV12-3 or TRBV12-4 and TRBJ1-5; D is unresolved. V gave up 6 bases and J gave up 9 bases, with 12 bases separating them. The CDR3 length is 12 residues. CDR3 protein: CASRVGVGPQHF. The CDR3 bases are TGTGCCAGCAGGGTTGGAGTCGGGCCCCAGCATTTT.

V usage is TRBV24-1 and J usage is TRBJ2-5, with D tentatively TRBD2 (5 bases). V was trimmed by 6 bases and J by 5 bases, leaving 18 bases between them. The CDR3 totals 15 residues. Germline V gene data show CDR1 as KGHDR and CDR2 as SFDVKD. Here the CDR3 DNA reads TGTGCCACCAGTTCAGCGTATCTAGCCATTGAGACCCAGTACTTC. The encoded protein is CATSSAYLAIETQYF.

The CDR3 DNA reads TGTGCCAGCAGCCGGGACAGGGACACAGATACGCAGTATTTT. Protein sequence: CASSRDRDTDTQYF. The chain combines TRBV12-3 or TRBV12-4 with TRBJ2-3; the match to TRBD1 covers 9 bases. The length of the CDR3 is 14 residues. Trimming removed 6 bases from V and 2 bases from J; junction bases left unmatched: 3.